The 9 T cell receptor beta chains in this list originate from one sample, sequenced in a study of T-cell memory formation after mild COVID-19. TCRdb processed the 5' RACE reads anew with MiXCR; each CDR3 protein has one entry. The sample carries roughly 190,000 distinct CDR3 sequences, 25% to 35% recorded once. Sequencing was carried out using PBMCs or a T cell subset sorted from them (not recorded which). The source of these receptors is an adult woman who had mild COVID-19 (a few samples of this study predate the infection). Cell type and time point are not known.

This chain connects TRBV20-1 to TRBJ2-7; D is perhaps TRBD2 (6 bases). The V end lost 0 bases, the J end lost 6 bases, and 21 bases lay between the germline ends. The germline CDR1 and CDR2 sequences are DFQATT and SNEGSKA (reference sequence). CDR3 length: 16 amino acids. Here the CDR3 reads CSARDLEAGTVPEQYF. The CDR3 DNA reads TGCAGTGCTAGAGATCTGGAGGCGGGGACGGTCCCCGAGCAGTACTTC.

The chain employs TRBV19 and TRBJ2-1; D not resolved. V was trimmed by 1 base and J by 6 bases, leaving 7 bases between them. Germline V CDR1 and CDR2: LNHDA, SQIVND (reference sequence). This CDR3 region has 13 residues. In DNA form, the CDR3 reads TGTGCCAGTAGTATAGGCCATCCCAATGAGCAGTTCTTC. It translates to CASSIGHPNEQFF.

The rearrangement joins TRBV5-1 to TRBJ2-7; 9 bases line up with TRBD1. J gave up 3 bases and V 4 bases, and 8 bases lay outside the gene matches. Germline V gene sequence: CDR1 SGHRS, CDR2 YFSETQ. The CDR3 contains 15 residues. CDR3 nucleotides: TGCGCCAGCAGCATCGGGACAGGGACGGGCTACGAGCAGTACTTC. As protein: CASSIGTGTGYEQYF.

The J gene is TRBJ2-5, the V gene TRBV29-1, with 11 bases that match TRBD1. Trimming cost V 6 bases and J 2 bases; bases outside gene matches: 8. Germline V CDR1 and CDR2: SQVTM, ANQGSEA. This CDR3 comprises 15 residues. The CDR3 DNA reads as TGCAGCGTGCCGGGACAGGGGGGTTCACAAGAGACCCAGTACTTC. Translating it yields CSVPGQGGSQETQYF.

The V gene is TRBV2, the J gene TRBJ1-5, with D possibly being TRBD1 (6 bases). This CDR3 region has 15 residues. The V end was cut by 4 bases, the J end by 2 bases, with 12 bases between. Germline CDR1 is SNHLY and CDR2 is FYNNEI. The CDR3 nucleotides are TGTGCCAGCAGTGTACAGGGACTGGGCAATCAGCCCCAGCATTTT. Protein: CASSVQGLGNQPQHF.

The rearrangement links TRBV4-1 to TRBJ1-1, with D hard to call. The length of the CDR3 is 14 residues. V was shortened by 4 bases and J by 3 bases, with 12 bases between the two germline ends. Germline CDR1 is MGHRA and CDR2 is YSYEKL. The CDR3 DNA reads as TGCGCCAGCAGCCCAGCCGTAATGGACACTGAAGCTTTCTTT. This sequence encodes CASSPAVMDTEAFF.

This clonotype was detected only a few times. The rearrangement links TRBV5-1 to TRBJ1-1; TRBD1 is a possible D gene (6 bases). CDR3 length: 14 amino acids. The V end lost 0 bases, the J end lost 2 bases, and 8 bases lay between the germline ends. The germline CDR1 and CDR2 sequences are SGHRS and YFSETQ. The CDR3 region is CASSLAGANTEAFF. The CDR3 region has the DNA TGCGCCAGCAGCTTGGCAGGGGCTAACACTGAAGCTTTCTTT.

This clonotype showed up just a few times. This rearrangement joins TRBV20-1 to TRBJ2-1, with 7 bases aligning to TRBD2. This CDR3 has 15 amino acids. Unmatched junction bases numbered 12, after V lost 6 bases and J lost 4 bases. Germline assignment: CDR1 DFQATT and CDR2 SNEGSKA (reference sequence). CDR3 DNA: TGCAGTGCCGAAGTACCTCAGCGGGGATACAATGAGCAGTTCTTC. Translation gives CSAEVPQRGYNEQFF.

This sequence joins TRBV30 and TRBJ2-7; D is ambiguous. The germline V gene has CDR1 GTSNPN and CDR2 SVGIG (reference sequence). V lost 2 bases, J lost 0 bases, and 8 bases lay in between. The CDR3 is 13 amino acids. Here the CDR3 DNA reads TGTGCCTGGAGTAGATCCAGCTCCTACGAGCAGTACTTC. It specifies CAWSRSSSYEQYF.